Following are 20 T cell receptor beta chains from one sample sequenced in a study of blood T cell repertoires in COVID-19. Repertoires were generated with immunoSEQ multiplex PCR, while TCRdb's copy carries only in-frame clones and drops some. Of just under 350,000 clones listed, more than 75% are singletons. Sequencing used peripheral blood. These receptors all stem from a woman in her forties or fifties with COVID-19, enrolled during active disease.

The V and J genes are TRBV6-5 and TRBJ2-7, with D perhaps matching TRBD2 (6 bases). V gave up 8 bases and J gave up 3 bases, with 20 bases separating them. Germline-derived CDR1 and CDR2 are MNHEY and SVGAGI. The CDR3 contains 15 residues. CDR3 sequence reads: CASRQNGGTYYEQYF. In nucleotides, the CDR3 is TGTGCCAGCCGACAGAATGGCGGGACGTACTACGAGCAGTACTTC.

The V and J genes are TRBV7-2 and TRBJ2-2; perhaps TRBD1 as D (6 bases). V lost 4 bases, J lost 3 bases, and 9 bases lay in between. The germline gives CDR1 SGHTA, CDR2 FQGNSA. The CDR3 consists of 14 residues. CDR3 in DNA: TGTGCCAGCAGCTCGACAGGCCACACCGGGGAGCTGTTTTTT. This gives the protein CASSSTGHTGELFF.

This chain connects TRBV27 to TRBJ1-5; 7 bases agree with TRBD1. CDR3 length equals 16 residues. Germline-derived CDR1 and CDR2 are MNHEY and SMNVEV (reference sequence). V lost 6 bases, J lost 0 bases, and 8 bases stayed unmatched. CDR3 in amino acids: CASSPSDRTSNQPQHF. The DNA of the CDR3 is TGTGCCAGCAGCCCATCGGACAGGACTAGCAATCAGCCCCAGCATTTT.

The J gene is TRBJ2-3, the V gene TRBV5-5, with 7 nucleotides matching TRBD1. The CDR3 totals 16 residues. Germline assignment: CDR1 SGHKS and CDR2 YYEKEE (reference sequence). V trimming: 3 bases; J trimming: 0 bases; junction bases outside the gene matches: 7. For the CDR3, the DNA is TGTGCCAGCAGCTGGCAGGGGGAAACTAGCACAGATACGCAGTATTTT. Protein sequence: CASSWQGETSTDTQYF.

The chain has TRBV4-1 and TRBJ1-5; 7 bases align to TRBD1. V lost 4 bases to trimming and J lost 4 bases; unmatched junction nucleotides: 4. The CDR3 spans 14 residues. Germline V gene sequence: CDR1 MGHRA, CDR2 YSYEKL. The CDR3 DNA follows: TGCGCCAGCAGCCCTCAGACAGGGAATCAGCCCCAGCATTTT. Residues: CASSPQTGNQPQHF.

This chain joins TRBV18 and TRBJ2-1, with D perhaps TRBD2 (6 bases). CDR3 length equals 14 residues. Trimming removed 1 base from V and 8 bases from J, with 12 bases in between. CDR1 is KGHSH and CDR2 is LQKENI in the germline V gene. The CDR3 protein is CASSPRREAHEQFF. The CDR3 region has the DNA TGTGCCAGCTCACCACGAAGGGAGGCCCATGAGCAGTTCTTC. Full variable domain (rest looked up from reference TRBV18 and TRBJ2-1): NAGVMQNPRHLVRRRGQEARLRCSPMKGHSHVYWYRQLPEEGLKFMVYLQKENIIDESGMPKERFSAEFPKEGPSILRIQQVVRGDSAAYFCASSPRREAHEQFFGPGTRLTVL.

The V gene is TRBV6-5, the J gene TRBJ2-3; TRBD2 might be the D (6 bases). This CDR3 comprises 14 residues. Per germline, CDR1 MNHEY and CDR2 SVGAGI. Trimming left V 0 bases short and J 7 bases short, with 11 bases between. The CDR3 nucleotides read TGTGCCAGCAGTTACTCGAGTCGGGGGAATACGCAGTATTTT. It yields the protein CASSYSSRGNTQYF.

The chain carries TRBV6-1 and TRBJ2-1; D might be TRBD2 (6 bases). V was shortened by 3 bases and J by 8 bases, with 11 bases between the two germline ends. Germline-derived CDR1 and CDR2 are MNHNS and SASEGT. There are 13 residues in the CDR3. The CDR3 spells CASSDPGVDEQFF. CDR3 DNA: TGTGCCAGCAGTGACCCGGGAGTGGATGAGCAGTTCTTC.

Details on this clone: At one end, the junction sequence differs from germline, possibly due to a read error. The chain recombines TRBV11-2 with TRBJ2-5; 7 positions agree with TRBD1. CDR3 length equals 15 residues. Germline lookup yields CDR1 SGHAT and CDR2 FQNNGV. CDR3 sequence (DNA): TGTGCCAGCAGCCTAGAGGACAGGAGACAAGAGACCCAGTACTTC. This encodes CASSLEDRRQETQYF.

This chain links TRBV6-4 with TRBJ2-1; 8 nucleotides align to TRBD2. Germline CDR1 is MRHNA and CDR2 is SNTAGT. Trimming took 4 bases from V and 0 from J; bases not matched to a gene: 8. The CDR3 contains 17 residues. The CDR3 DNA is TGTGCCAGCAGTGCCGGAGTAGCGGGATCCTCCTACAATGAGCAGTTCTTC. It yields the protein CASSAGVAGSSYNEQFF.

The chain uses TRBV7-2 and TRBJ2-7; D not certain. The germline V gene encodes CDR1 SGHTA and CDR2 FQGNSA. CDR3 length: 14 amino acids. Trimming removed 1 base at V and 2 bases at J, with 9 bases between. Here the CDR3 reads CASSLVASTYEQYF. The CDR3, as DNA: TGTGCCAGCAGCTTAGTGGCAAGTACCTACGAGCAGTACTTC.

The genes are TRBV1 and TRBJ2-7; TRBD2, the D gene given by the table, was not confirmed from the DNA. TRBV1 is given as a pseudogene. The CDR3 has 16 amino acids. CDR3 DNA sequence: TGCACCAGCAGCCCCAGGATAAGCGGGAGAGGGTACGAGCAGTACTTC. Translated: CTSSPRISGRGYEQYF.

The gene calls are TRBV5-1 and TRBJ1-2, with TRBD1 as a possible D gene (5 bases). The V and J ends lost 0 bases and 4 bases respectively, with 10 bases between them. The CDR3 runs 14 residues. The germline gives CDR1 SGHRS, CDR2 YFSETQ. The CDR3 sequence is CASSLEDTRYGYTF. The CDR3 DNA reads as TGCGCCAGCAGCTTGGAGGACACCCGCTATGGCTACACCTTC.

The chain links TRBV29-1 to TRBJ1-1; D perhaps matches TRBD1 (5 bases). The CDR3 has 12 residues. Germline CDR1 and CDR2: SQVTM and ANQGSEA. Trimming took off 4 bases at V and 2 bases at J, with 8 bases between the two ends. CDR3 protein: CSVGRANTEAFF. CDR3 DNA sequence: TGCAGCGTTGGCAGGGCAAACACTGAAGCTTTCTTT.

This sequence joins TRBV12-3 or TRBV12-4 and TRBJ2-7; D gene unclear. Trimming shortened V by 3 bases and J by 0 bases, and 6 bases separated the two germline ends. The CDR3 extends over 13 amino acids. CDR3 sequence (DNA): TGTGCCAGCAGTTTGGCTAGCTCCTACGAGCAGTACTTC. Amino acid sequence: CASSLASSYEQYF.

The chain employs TRBV28 and TRBJ1-2; 7 positions agree with TRBD1. The CDR3 runs 17 residues. CDR1 and CDR2 from the germline V gene are MDHEN and SYDVKM. V dropped 2 bases and J dropped 4; count of bases not matched to a gene: 13. CDR3 protein: CASSLGAGQSVVYGYTF. CDR3 coding DNA: TGTGCCAGCAGTTTAGGGGCGGGACAGTCTGTAGTCTATGGCTACACCTTC.

This clone is a singleton in its sample. The chain uses TRBV7-2 and TRBJ1-1; no definite D call. V was clipped by 0 bases and J by 1 base, with 12 bases between them. CDR3 size: 16 residues. Germline V gene data show CDR1 as SGHTA and CDR2 as FQGNSA. CDR3 coding DNA: TGTGCCAGCAGCTTAGCGCGGGCAGCGGGGAACACTGAAGCTTTCTTT. Translation gives CASSLARAAGNTEAFF.

The chain links TRBV5-1 to TRBJ2-2; D is perhaps TRBD2 (5 bases). There are 16 residues in the CDR3. Germline V gene lookup returns CDR1 SGHRS and CDR2 YFSETQ. Trimming cost V 0 bases and J 1 base, with 10 bases left between them. CDR3 sequence reads: CASSLGLAQNTGELFF. Written as DNA, the CDR3 is TGCGCCAGCAGCTTGGGGCTAGCCCAGAACACCGGGGAGCTGTTTTTT.

The CDR3 bases are TGTGCCAGCAGGGTGACAGGGACTCAGAAAGGCTACACCTTC. The encoded protein is CASRVTGTQKGYTF. The V gene is TRBV28, the J gene TRBJ1-2, with 7 bases matching TRBD1. V dropped 6 bases and J dropped 8; count of bases not matched to a gene: 12. Germline values: CDR1 MDHEN, CDR2 SYDVKM. The CDR3 runs to 14 residues.

CDR3 DNA: TGTGCCAGCAGCTTAGACAGGGATTCACCCCTCCACTTT. Translation gives CASSLDRDSPLHF. V is TRBV7-9 and J is TRBJ1-6; TRBD1 might be the D (6 bases). The CDR3 length is 13 residues. Trimming cost V 1 base and J 8 bases, with 6 bases left between them. The germline gives CDR1 SEHNR, CDR2 FQNEAQ (reference sequence).